This entry lists 8 T cell receptor beta chains sequenced from one sample in a study of T cells in Graves' hyperthyroidism and ophthalmopathy. RNA transcripts were the template for amplifying TCR beta CDR3 regions. First-round RT-PCR targeting the TCR CDR3 was performed with the HTBI primer set. TCRdb re-analysed the multiplex PCR reads in MiXCR, keeping a single row per CDR3 protein. The sample lists roughly 380,000 distinct CDR3 sequences; 11% to 15% were seen once. The sequenced sample consisted of blood. These TCRs come from an older woman with Graves' hyperthyroidism.

The CDR3 reads CASSVVDGGELFF. In DNA form, the CDR3 reads TGTGCCAGCAGCGTTGTCGATGGCGGGGAGCTGTTTTTT. The J gene is TRBJ2-2, the V gene TRBV9; D remains unclear. V lost 2 bases, J lost 7 bases, and 9 bases lay in between. Germline V CDR1 and CDR2: SGDLS, YYNGEE. The CDR3 sequence is 13 residues long.

V usage is TRBV19 and J usage is TRBJ1-3; maybe TRBD1 (5 bases). The V and J ends lost 4 bases and 0 bases respectively, with 16 bases between them. The CDR3 spans 17 residues. Per the germline V gene, CDR1 is LNHDA and CDR2 is SQIVND (reference sequence). In DNA form, the CDR3 reads TGTGCCAGTAGTAGTGCCGGGACCGACAGCTCTGGAAACACCATATATTTT. This translates into CASSSAGTDSSGNTIYF.

This clonotype was found many times. The chain recombines TRBV5-1 with TRBJ2-5; D ambiguous. Trimming removed 1 base at V and 2 bases at J, with 6 bases between. The CDR3 extends over 13 amino acids. Germline V lookup: CDR1 SGHRS, CDR2 YFSETQ. In nucleotides, the CDR3 is TGCGCCAGCAGCTTGAGTATACAAGAGACCCAGTACTTC. This encodes CASSLSIQETQYF.

The chain has TRBV4-1 and TRBJ1-5; 8 nucleotides agree with TRBD1. Germline values: CDR1 MGHRA, CDR2 YSYEKL. J gave up 7 bases and V 1 base, and 15 bases lay outside the gene matches. The CDR3 consists of 18 residues. CDR3 amino acids: CASSQVLPRRGQRQPQHF. CDR3 coding DNA: TGCGCCAGCAGCCAAGTCCTACCCCGCAGGGGGCAGAGGCAGCCCCAGCATTTT.

This clonotype came up many times. The V gene is TRBV7-2, the J gene TRBJ2-1, with D unclear. The germline gives CDR1 SGHTA, CDR2 FQGNSA. Trimming pared 4 bases from V and 9 bases from J, leaving 13 bases between. CDR3 length: 13 amino acids. The CDR3 spells CASSSLPSSEQFF. CDR3 DNA: TGTGCCAGCAGCTCCCTTCCGAGTAGTGAGCAGTTCTTC.

This clonotype was seen repeatedly, ten times or more. The V call is TRBV9, the J call TRBJ1-1, with D perhaps TRBD1 (5 bases). Trimming left V 4 bases short and J 8 bases short, with 12 bases between. From germline, CDR1 is SGDLS and CDR2 YYNGEE. The CDR3 sequence is 12 residues long. In DNA form, the CDR3 reads TGTGCCAGCAGCTTCCGCGCAGGGGAAGCTTTCTTT. Protein: CASSFRAGEAFF.

The V gene is TRBV11-1, the J gene TRBJ2-3; D unresolved. The germline CDR1 and CDR2 sequences are SGHAT and FQDESV (reference sequence). Trimming pared 5 bases from V and 2 bases from J, leaving 8 bases between. The CDR3 sequence is 13 residues long. The CDR3 sequence is CASSPTTTDTQYF. CDR3 in DNA: TGTGCCAGCAGCCCAACGACCACAGATACGCAGTATTTT.

This clonotype was recorded at least ten times. The chain carries TRBV20-1 and TRBJ2-7; D is undetermined. Per germline, CDR1 DFQATT and CDR2 SNEGSKA (reference sequence). The V end lost 5 bases, the J end lost 4 bases, and 9 bases lay between the germline ends. CDR3 length: 11 residues. DNA for the CDR3: TGCAGTGCTTACGGGTTATACGAGCAGTACTTC. This translates into CSAYGLYEQYF.